The 18 T cell receptor beta chains given below trace back to one sample, sequenced in a study of cytomegalovirus exposure and HLA in healthy donors. This PCR relied on a set of 60 Vbeta primers and 13 Jbeta primers. Profiled with immunoSEQ multiplex PCR; TCRdb holds only in-frame clones, not every one. The profile shows around 150,000 clones, over 60% of them singletons. The sequenced sample consisted of PBMCs. Receptors were obtained from a woman aged 25-40 years in good health and CMV-seronegative.

J is TRBJ2-1 and V is TRBV27; D gene uncertain. This CDR3 contains 13 residues. The germline V gene encodes CDR1 MNHEY and CDR2 SMNVEV (reference sequence). Trimming shortened V by 1 base and J by 4 bases, and 5 bases separated the two germline ends. This chain's CDR3 is CASSLFFYNEQFF. The DNA for the CDR3 is TGTGCCAGCAGTTTATTCTTTTACAATGAGCAGTTCTTC.

In its sample, this clone was seen a few times. V gene TRBV27 combines with J gene TRBJ2-7; D not resolved. This CDR3 spans 13 amino acids. V was shortened by 0 bases and J by 3 bases, with 6 bases between the two germline ends. Germline-derived CDR1 and CDR2 are MNHEY and SMNVEV (reference sequence). Here the CDR3 DNA reads TGTGCCAGCAGTTTATCCCCTCGCTACGAGCAGTACTTC. It is translated as CASSLSPRYEQYF.

This clone appeared a few times. The rearrangement joins TRBV19 to TRBJ1-1, with D unclear. This CDR3 region has 11 residues. V lost 3 bases and J 10 bases, leaving 9 bases between the germline ends. In germline, CDR1 is LNHDA, CDR2 SQIVND (reference sequence). The CDR3 region is CASSMRERAFF. CDR3 in DNA: TGTGCCAGTAGTATGAGGGAACGAGCTTTCTTT. The full variable domain, its missing parts supplied by reference TRBV19 and TRBJ1-1, is DGGITQSPKYLFRKEGQNVTLSCEQNLNHDAMYWYRQDPGQGLRLIYYSQIVNDFQKGDIAEGYSVSREKKESFPLTVTSAQKNPTAFYLCASSMRERAFFGQGTRLTVV.

The V and J genes are TRBV6-1 and TRBJ2-6, with 10 bases lining up with TRBD1. From germline, CDR1 is MNHNS and CDR2 SASEGT. Trimming cost V 3 bases and J 1 base; bases outside gene matches: 6. CDR3 length: 18 amino acids. CDR3 nucleotides: TGTGCCAGCAGTGACCCGGGGGACAGGGGTTCTGGGGCCAACGTCCTGACTTTC. Protein: CASSDPGDRGSGANVLTF.

The CDR3 region has the DNA TGTGCCAGCAGCCAAGAATCCCTACGCTCCTACAATGAGCAGTTCTTC. The encoded protein is CASSQESLRSYNEQFF. This chain uses TRBV4-2 with TRBJ2-1; D not certain. In germline, CDR1 is LGHNA, CDR2 YNFKEQ. The CDR3 runs 16 residues. The V gene lost 0 bases and the J gene lost 0 bases, with 9 bases spanning the gap.

This chain links TRBV28 with TRBJ1-5; D is possibly TRBD1 (5 bases). Trimming removed 5 bases from V and 2 bases from J, with 10 bases in between. This CDR3 is 14 amino acids long. The germline V gene encodes CDR1 MDHEN and CDR2 SYDVKM. CDR3 loop: CASSQGSRNQPQHF. DNA for the CDR3: TGTGCCAGCAGTCAGGGATCCCGCAATCAGCCCCAGCATTTT.

The CDR3 DNA reads as TGTGCCAGCAGCTTCCCGGGACTAGCGGGAGCAGTAGGAGAGACCCAGTACTTC. Translation: CASSFPGLAGAVGETQYF. The chain employs TRBV7-2 and TRBJ2-5; 14 bases agree with TRBD2. V was pared by 3 bases and J by 4 bases, with 10 bases of the junction left unmatched. This CDR3 comprises 18 residues. Germline lookup yields CDR1 SGHTA and CDR2 FQGNSA.

The chain couples TRBV28 to TRBJ2-7, with D maybe TRBD1 (6 bases). This CDR3 comprises 14 residues. Germline V gene sequence: CDR1 MDHEN, CDR2 SYDVKM. Trimming took 5 bases from V and 3 from J, leaving 14 bases between them. The CDR3 sequence: CASSLQGPLYEQYF. The CDR3 DNA reads TGTGCCAGCAGTCTACAGGGCCCTCTCTACGAGCAGTACTTC.

In nucleotides, the CDR3 is TGCGCCAGCAGCCTCTCTAGCGGGGGGGCGGTAGATACGCAGTATTTT. Translating gives CASSLSSGGAVDTQYF. The chain uses TRBV4-1 and TRBJ2-3, with 12 bases lining up with TRBD2. The V gene's germline CDR1 is MGHRA and CDR2 YSYEKL. J was trimmed by 5 bases and V by 4 bases; bases with no gene match: 7. The CDR3 extends over 16 amino acids.

V is TRBV28 and J is TRBJ1-1; D might be TRBD1 (6 bases). V lost 2 bases to trimming and J lost 8 bases, with 21 bases between them. Germline V gene data show CDR1 as MDHEN and CDR2 as SYDVKM. CDR3 size: 16 residues. CDR3 loop: CASSLTFRGRPTEAFF. In DNA, the CDR3 is TGTGCCAGCAGTTTAACTTTCAGGGGTCGACCGACAGAAGCTTTCTTT.

This clone has a handful of counts. The gene calls are TRBV2 and TRBJ2-7; D gene unclear. The CDR3 contains 14 residues. The V and J ends lost 6 bases and 2 bases respectively, with 14 bases between them. Per the germline V gene, CDR1 is SNHLY and CDR2 is FYNNEI. Here the CDR3 reads CASSPESLTYEQYF. CDR3 sequence (DNA): TGTGCCAGCAGCCCTGAGTCCTTAACCTACGAGCAGTACTTC.

This clone has just a few counts. This chain connects TRBV2 to TRBJ1-3; TRBD1 matches at 9 bases. The CDR3 covers 15 residues. CDR1 and CDR2 (germline): SNHLY, FYNNEI. Germline trimming cut 6 bases from V and 3 bases from J; bases unmatched to any gene: 6. The CDR3 sequence is CASRGDRDIGNTIYF. The CDR3, as DNA: TGTGCCAGCAGAGGGGACAGGGATATTGGAAACACCATATATTTT.

This clone was counted only a few times. This sequence joins TRBV27 and TRBJ2-1, with a possible D match to TRBD1 (6 bases). The CDR3 runs 17 residues. Germline CDR1 MNHEY, CDR2 SMNVEV (reference sequence). The V end lost 0 bases, the J end lost 7 bases, and 19 bases lay between the germline ends. CDR3 DNA sequence: TGTGCCAGCAGTTTATCGAACCACAGGGCGAGCAAGAATGAGCAGTTCTTC. This translates into CASSLSNHRASKNEQFF.

This chain links TRBV5-1 with TRBJ1-1; no clear D gene. This CDR3 comprises 14 residues. V lost 5 bases and J 1 base, leaving 12 bases between the germline ends. Germline V CDR1 and CDR2: SGHRS, YFSETQ. CDR3 sequence: CASSLGTENTEAFF. In DNA, the CDR3 is TGCGCCAGCAGTCTGGGCACAGAGAACACTGAAGCTTTCTTT. The full variable domain, with the rest looked up from reference TRBV5-1 and TRBJ1-1, is KAGVTQTPRYLIKTRGQQVTLSCSPISGHRSVSWYQQTPGQGLQFLFEYFSETQRNKGNFPGRFSGRQFSNSRSEMNVSTLELGDSALYLCASSLGTENTEAFFGQGTRLTVV.

This clone occurred a few times. This chain uses TRBV28 with TRBJ1-5; D is unresolved. The CDR3 is 13 residues long. The germline CDR1 and CDR2 sequences are MDHEN and SYDVKM. V lost 10 bases, J lost 2 bases, and 12 bases lay in between. CDR3 region: CATRRKGNQPQHF. CDR3 nucleotides: TGTGCCACCCGGAGGAAAGGCAATCAGCCCCAGCATTTT.

Note on this clone: Other nucleotide sequences from this sample produce the same CDR3. DNA for the CDR3: TGTGCCAGCAGTTTACTAGCGGGAGTCTACGAGCAGTACTTC. Protein: CASSLLAGVYEQYF. The gene calls are TRBV27 and TRBJ2-7; 10 bases fit TRBD2. Germline-derived CDR1 and CDR2 are MNHEY and SMNVEV (reference sequence). The junction had 1 base not matched to a gene; V was cut back by 2 bases and J by 3 bases. There are 14 residues in the CDR3.

This clone was detected once. V usage is TRBV7-9 and J usage is TRBJ1-4; TRBD1 aligns across 9 bases. V lost 5 bases and J lost 7; bases outside the gene matches: 8. There are 15 residues in the CDR3. Germline V gene sequence: CDR1 SEHNR, CDR2 FQNEAQ (reference sequence). CDR3: CASSPPTTGGEKLFF. The CDR3 nucleotides are TGTGCCAGCAGCCCGCCAACGACAGGGGGTGAAAAACTGTTTTTT.

DNA of the CDR3: TGCGCCAGCAGCTTTAGGGGGCCAGACACTGAAGCTTTCTTT. This translates into CASSFRGPDTEAFF. This chain uses TRBV5-1 with TRBJ1-1; 7 bases agree with TRBD1. This CDR3 has 14 amino acids. V was clipped by 2 bases and J by 3 bases; unmatched bases: 4. CDR1 SGHRS and CDR2 YFSETQ come from the germline V gene.